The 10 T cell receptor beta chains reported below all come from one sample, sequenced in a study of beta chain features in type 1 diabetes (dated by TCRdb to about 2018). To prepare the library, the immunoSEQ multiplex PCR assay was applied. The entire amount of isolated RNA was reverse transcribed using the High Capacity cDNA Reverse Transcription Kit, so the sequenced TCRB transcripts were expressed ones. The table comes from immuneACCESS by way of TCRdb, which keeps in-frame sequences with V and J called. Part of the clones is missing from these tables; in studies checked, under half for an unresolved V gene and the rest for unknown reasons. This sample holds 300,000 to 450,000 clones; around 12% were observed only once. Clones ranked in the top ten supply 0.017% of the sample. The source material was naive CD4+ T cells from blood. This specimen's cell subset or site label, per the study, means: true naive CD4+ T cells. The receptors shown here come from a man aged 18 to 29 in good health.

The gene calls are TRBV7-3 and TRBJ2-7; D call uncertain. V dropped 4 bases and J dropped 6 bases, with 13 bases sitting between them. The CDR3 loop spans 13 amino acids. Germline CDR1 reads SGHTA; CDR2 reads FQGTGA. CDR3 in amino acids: CASSYQWSSEQYF. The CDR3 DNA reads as TGTGCCAGCAGCTACCAATGGAGTAGCGAGCAGTACTTC.

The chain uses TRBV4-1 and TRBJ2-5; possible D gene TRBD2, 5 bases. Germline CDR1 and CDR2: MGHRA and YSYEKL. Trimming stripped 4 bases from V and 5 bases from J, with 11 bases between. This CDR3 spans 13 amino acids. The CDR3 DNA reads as TGCGCCAGCAGCCTTTTCTTAGCGGAGACCCAGTACTTC. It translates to CASSLFLAETQYF.

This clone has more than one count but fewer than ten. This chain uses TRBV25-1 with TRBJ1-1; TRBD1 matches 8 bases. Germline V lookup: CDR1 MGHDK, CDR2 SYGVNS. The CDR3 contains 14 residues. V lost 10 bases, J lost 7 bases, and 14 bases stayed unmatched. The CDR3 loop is CATKPDRGTNEAFF. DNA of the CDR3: TGTGCCACCAAGCCTGACAGGGGAACTAATGAAGCTTTCTTT.

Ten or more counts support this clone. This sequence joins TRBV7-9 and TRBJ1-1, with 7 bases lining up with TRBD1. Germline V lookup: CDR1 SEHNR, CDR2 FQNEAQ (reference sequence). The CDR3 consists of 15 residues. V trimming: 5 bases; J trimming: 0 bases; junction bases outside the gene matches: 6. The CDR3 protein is CASSPWDSMNTEAFF. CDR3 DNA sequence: TGTGCCAGCAGCCCCTGGGACAGCATGAACACTGAAGCTTTCTTT. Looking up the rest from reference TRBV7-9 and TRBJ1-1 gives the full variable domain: DTGVSQNPRHKITKRGQNVTFRCDPISEHNRLYWYRQTLGQGPEFLTYFQNEAQLEKSRLLSDRFSAERPKGSFSTLEIQRTEQGDSAMYLCASSPWDSMNTEAFFGQGTRLTVV.

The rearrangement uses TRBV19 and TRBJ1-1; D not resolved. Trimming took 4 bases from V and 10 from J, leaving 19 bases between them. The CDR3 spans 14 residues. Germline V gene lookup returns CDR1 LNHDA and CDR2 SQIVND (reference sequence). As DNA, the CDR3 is TGTGCCAGTAGTAGGGATGAGGGATACCGGGCAGCTTTCTTT. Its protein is CASSRDEGYRAAFF.

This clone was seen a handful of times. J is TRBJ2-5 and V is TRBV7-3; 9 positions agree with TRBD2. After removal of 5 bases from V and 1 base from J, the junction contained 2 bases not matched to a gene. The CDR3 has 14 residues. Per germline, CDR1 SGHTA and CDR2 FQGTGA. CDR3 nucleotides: TGTGCCAGCAGCCAACTAGCGGGCCAAGAGACCCAGTACTTC. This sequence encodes CASSQLAGQETQYF.

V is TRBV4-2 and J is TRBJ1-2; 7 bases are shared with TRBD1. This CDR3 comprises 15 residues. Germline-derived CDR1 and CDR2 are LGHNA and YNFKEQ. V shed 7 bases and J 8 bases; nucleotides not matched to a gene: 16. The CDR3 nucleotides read TGTGCCAGCAATCCCGGGACAGAGCGATGGGGAGGCTACACCTTC. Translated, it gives CASNPGTERWGGYTF.

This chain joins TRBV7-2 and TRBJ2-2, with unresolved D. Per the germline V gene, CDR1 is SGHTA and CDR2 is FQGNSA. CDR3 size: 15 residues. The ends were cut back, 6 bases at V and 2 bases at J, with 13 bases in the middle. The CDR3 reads CASRPDWSNTGELFF. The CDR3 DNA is TGTGCCAGCAGACCCGACTGGAGCAACACCGGGGAGCTGTTTTTT.

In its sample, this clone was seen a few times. In DNA, the CDR3 is TGCGCCAGCAGCTTGGGTGGGACAGCAATCTACGAGCAGTACTTC. Translation gives CASSLGGTAIYEQYF. The chain has TRBV5-1 and TRBJ2-7; 7 bases agree with TRBD1. Germline CDR1 and CDR2: SGHRS and YFSETQ. Trimming at V came to 0 bases and at J to 3 bases, leaving 6 bases not matched to a gene. This CDR3 has 15 amino acids.

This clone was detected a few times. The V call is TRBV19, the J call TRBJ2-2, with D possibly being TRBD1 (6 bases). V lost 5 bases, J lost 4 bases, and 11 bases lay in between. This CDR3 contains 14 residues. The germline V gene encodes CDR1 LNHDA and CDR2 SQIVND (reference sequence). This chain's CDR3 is CASSVTGLTGELFF. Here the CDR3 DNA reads TGTGCCAGTAGTGTGACAGGCCTCACCGGGGAGCTGTTTTTT.